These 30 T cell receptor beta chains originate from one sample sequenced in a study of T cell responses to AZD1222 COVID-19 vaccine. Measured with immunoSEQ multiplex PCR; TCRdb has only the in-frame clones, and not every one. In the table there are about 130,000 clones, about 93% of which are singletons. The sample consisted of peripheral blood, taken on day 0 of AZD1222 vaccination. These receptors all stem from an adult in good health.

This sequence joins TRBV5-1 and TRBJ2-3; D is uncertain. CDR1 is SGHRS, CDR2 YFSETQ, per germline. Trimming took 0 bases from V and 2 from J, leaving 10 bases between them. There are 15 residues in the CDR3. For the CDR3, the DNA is TGCGCCAGCAGCTTGGGGAACGAACACACAGATACGCAGTATTTT. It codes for CASSLGNEHTDTQYF.

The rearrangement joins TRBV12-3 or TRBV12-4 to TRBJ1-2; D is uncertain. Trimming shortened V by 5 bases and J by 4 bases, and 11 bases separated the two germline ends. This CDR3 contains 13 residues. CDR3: CASSPRELYGYTF. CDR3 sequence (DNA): TGTGCCAGCAGTCCCCGAGAGCTCTATGGCTACACCTTC.

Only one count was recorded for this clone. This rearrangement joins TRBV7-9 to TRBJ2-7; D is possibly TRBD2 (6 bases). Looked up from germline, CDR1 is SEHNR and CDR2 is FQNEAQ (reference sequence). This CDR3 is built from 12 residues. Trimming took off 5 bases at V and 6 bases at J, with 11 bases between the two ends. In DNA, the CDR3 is TGTGCCAGCAGCCCAGCGGGCGGCGAGCAGTACTTC. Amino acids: CASSPAGGEQYF.

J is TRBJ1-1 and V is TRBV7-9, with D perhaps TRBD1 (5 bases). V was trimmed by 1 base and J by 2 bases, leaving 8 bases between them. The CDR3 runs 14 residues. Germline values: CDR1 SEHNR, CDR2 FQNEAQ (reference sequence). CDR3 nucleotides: TGTGCCAGCAGCTTAGGGGGCTTCAACACTGAAGCTTTCTTT. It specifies CASSLGGFNTEAFF.

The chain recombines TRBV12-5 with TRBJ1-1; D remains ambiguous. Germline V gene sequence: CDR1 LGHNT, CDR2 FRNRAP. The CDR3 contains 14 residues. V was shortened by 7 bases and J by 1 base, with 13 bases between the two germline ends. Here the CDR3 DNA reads TGTGCTAGTGCCCTCATCGCGGGGAACACTGAAGCTTTCTTT. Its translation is CASALIAGNTEAFF.

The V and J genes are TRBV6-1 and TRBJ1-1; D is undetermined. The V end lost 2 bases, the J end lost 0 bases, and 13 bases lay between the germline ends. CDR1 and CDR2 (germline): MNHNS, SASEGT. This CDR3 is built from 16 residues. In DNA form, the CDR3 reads TGTGCCAGCAGTGAACAGGTCCCGTTCATGAACACTGAAGCTTTCTTT. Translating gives CASSEQVPFMNTEAFF.

This chain's CDR3 is CASSSPAGPPGNTIYF. CDR3 nucleotides: TGTGCCAGCAGCTCTCCCGCCGGGCCCCCTGGAAACACCATATATTTT. The V call is TRBV7-9, the J call TRBJ1-3; unclear D gene. Trimming removed 4 bases at V and 2 bases at J, with 15 bases between. Germline V gives CDR1 SEHNR, CDR2 FQNEAQ (reference sequence). This CDR3 comprises 16 residues.

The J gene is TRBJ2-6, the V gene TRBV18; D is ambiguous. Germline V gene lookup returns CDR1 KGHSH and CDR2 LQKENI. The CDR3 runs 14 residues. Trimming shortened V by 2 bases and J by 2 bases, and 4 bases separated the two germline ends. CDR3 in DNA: TGTGCCAGCTCACCAGGAGCTGGGGCCAACGTCCTGACTTTC. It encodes CASSPGAGANVLTF.

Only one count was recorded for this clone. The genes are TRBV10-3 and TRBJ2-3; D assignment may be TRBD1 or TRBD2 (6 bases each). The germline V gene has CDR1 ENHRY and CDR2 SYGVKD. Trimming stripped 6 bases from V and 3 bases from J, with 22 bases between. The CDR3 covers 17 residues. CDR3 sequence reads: CAIRGAGGPGRTDTQYF. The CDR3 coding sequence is TGTGCCATCAGAGGCGCCGGGGGCCCGGGGAGAACAGATACGCAGTATTTT.

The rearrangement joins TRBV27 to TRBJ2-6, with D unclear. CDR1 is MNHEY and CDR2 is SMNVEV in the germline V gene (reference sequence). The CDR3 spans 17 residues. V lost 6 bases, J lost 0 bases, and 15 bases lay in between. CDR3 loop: CASSTPPDSSGANVLTF. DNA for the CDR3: TGTGCCAGCAGCACCCCCCCCGATTCCTCTGGGGCCAACGTCCTGACTTTC.

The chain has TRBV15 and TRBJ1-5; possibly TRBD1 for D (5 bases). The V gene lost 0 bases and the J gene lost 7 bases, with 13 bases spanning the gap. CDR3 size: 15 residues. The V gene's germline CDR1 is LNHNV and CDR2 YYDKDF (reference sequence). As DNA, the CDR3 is TGTGCCACCAGCAGAGATCGAGCGAAGGGGCAGCCCCAGCATTTT. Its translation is CATSRDRAKGQPQHF.

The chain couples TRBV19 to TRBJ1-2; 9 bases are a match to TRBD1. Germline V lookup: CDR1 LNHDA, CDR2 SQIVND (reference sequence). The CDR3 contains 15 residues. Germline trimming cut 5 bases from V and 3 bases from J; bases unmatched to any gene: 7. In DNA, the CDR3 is TGTGCCAGTAGTTCGGACAGGGGTTTGGACTATGGCTACACCTTC. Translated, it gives CASSSDRGLDYGYTF.

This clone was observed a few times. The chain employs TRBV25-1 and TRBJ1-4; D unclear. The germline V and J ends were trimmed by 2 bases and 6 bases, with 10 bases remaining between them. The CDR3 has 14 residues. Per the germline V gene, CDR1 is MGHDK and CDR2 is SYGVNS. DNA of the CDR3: TGTGCCAGCAGTGAAAGGATTGGGGATGAAAAACTGTTTTTT. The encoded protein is CASSERIGDEKLFF.

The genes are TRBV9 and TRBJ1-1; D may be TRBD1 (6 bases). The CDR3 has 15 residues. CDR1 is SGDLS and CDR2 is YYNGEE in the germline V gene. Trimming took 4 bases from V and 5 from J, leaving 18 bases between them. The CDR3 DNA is TGTGCCAGCAGCCCCGAGGGGGAAGGGATGACTGAAGCTTTCTTT. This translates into CASSPEGEGMTEAFF.

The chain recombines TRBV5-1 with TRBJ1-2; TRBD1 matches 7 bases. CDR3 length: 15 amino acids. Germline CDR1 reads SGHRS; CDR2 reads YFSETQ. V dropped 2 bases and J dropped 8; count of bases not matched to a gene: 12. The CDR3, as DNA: TGCGCCAGCAGCTTCCTACAGGGGAGGGATGGGGGCTACACCTTC. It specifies CASSFLQGRDGGYTF.

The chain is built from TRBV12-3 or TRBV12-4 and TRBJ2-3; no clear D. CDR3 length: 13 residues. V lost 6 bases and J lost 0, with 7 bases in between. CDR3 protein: CASSLDSTDTQYF. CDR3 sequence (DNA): TGTGCCAGCAGCCTAGATAGCACAGATACGCAGTATTTT.

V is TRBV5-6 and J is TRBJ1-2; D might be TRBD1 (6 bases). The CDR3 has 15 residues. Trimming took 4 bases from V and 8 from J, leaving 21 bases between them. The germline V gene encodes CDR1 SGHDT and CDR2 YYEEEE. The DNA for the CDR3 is TGTGCCAGCAGCGCGTATAGGGTCAGGGGAGGAGGCTACACCTTC. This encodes CASSAYRVRGGGYTF.

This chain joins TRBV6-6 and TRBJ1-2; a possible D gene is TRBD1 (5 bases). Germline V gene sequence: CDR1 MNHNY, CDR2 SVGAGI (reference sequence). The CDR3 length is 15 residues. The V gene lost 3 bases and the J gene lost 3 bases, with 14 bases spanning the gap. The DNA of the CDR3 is TGTGCCAGCAGTTATACCCGGGGGAGCTACTATGGCTACACCTTC. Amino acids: CASSYTRGSYYGYTF.

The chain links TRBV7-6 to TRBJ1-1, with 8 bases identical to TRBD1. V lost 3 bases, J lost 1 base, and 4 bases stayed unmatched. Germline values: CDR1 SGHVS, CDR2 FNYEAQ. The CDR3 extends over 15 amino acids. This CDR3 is CASSFRGPPNTEAFF. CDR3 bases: TGTGCCAGCAGCTTCAGGGGGCCTCCGAACACTGAAGCTTTCTTT.

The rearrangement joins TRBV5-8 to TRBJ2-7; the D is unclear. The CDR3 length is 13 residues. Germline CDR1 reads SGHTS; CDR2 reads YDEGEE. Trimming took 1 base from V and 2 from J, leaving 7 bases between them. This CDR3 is CASSLKVTYEQYF. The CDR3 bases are TGTGCCAGCAGCTTGAAGGTAACCTACGAGCAGTACTTC. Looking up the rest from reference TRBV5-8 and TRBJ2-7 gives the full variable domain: EAGVTQSPTHLIKTRGQQATLRCSPISGHTSVYWYQQALGLGLQFLLWYDEGEERNRGNFPPRFSGRQFPNYSSELNVNALELEDSALYLCASSLKVTYEQYFGPGTRLTVT.

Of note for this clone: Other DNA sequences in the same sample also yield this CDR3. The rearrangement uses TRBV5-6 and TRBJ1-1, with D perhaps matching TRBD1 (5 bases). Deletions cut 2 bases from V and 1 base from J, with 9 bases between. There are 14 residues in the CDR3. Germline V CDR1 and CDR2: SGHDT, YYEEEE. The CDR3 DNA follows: TGTGCCAGCAGCTTAGGGACGGCGAACACTGAAGCTTTCTTT. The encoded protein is CASSLGTANTEAFF.

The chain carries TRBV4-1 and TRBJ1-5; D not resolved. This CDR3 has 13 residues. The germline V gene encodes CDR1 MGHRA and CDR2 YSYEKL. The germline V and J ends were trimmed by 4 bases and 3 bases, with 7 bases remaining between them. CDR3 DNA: TGCGCCAGCAGCCTCAGACACAATCAGCCCCAGCATTTT. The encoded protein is CASSLRHNQPQHF.

CDR3 amino acids: CASSQGQLRNYGYTF. The CDR3 DNA follows: TGCGCCAGCAGCCAGGGACAGCTAAGGAACTATGGCTACACCTTC. The V and J genes are TRBV5-1 and TRBJ1-2, with 7 bases aligning to TRBD1. After removal of 4 bases from V and 2 bases from J, the junction contained 8 bases not matched to a gene. The CDR3 contains 15 residues. Germline assignment: CDR1 SGHRS and CDR2 YFSETQ.

CDR3 DNA: TGTGCCAGCAGCTTTTTTTTGCAAGGGGAGCAGTACTTC. Its translation is CASSFFLQGEQYF. The chain links TRBV7-9 to TRBJ2-7; no reliable D call. V was pared by 3 bases and J by 7 bases, with 13 bases between. The CDR3 runs 13 residues. CDR1 and CDR2 (germline): SEHNR, FQNEAQ (reference sequence).

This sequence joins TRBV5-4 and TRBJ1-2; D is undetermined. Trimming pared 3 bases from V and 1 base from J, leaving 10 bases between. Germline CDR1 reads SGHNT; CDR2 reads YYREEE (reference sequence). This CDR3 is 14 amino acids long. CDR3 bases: TGTGCCAGCAGCTGGACGACACGTAACTATGGCTACACCTTC. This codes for CASSWTTRNYGYTF.

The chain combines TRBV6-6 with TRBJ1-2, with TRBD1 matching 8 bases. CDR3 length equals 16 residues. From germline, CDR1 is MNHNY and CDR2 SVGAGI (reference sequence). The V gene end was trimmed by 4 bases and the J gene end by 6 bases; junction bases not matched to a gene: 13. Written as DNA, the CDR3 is TGTGCCAGCAGTTCAAGGACAGGGAAGGATTTGGATGGCTACACCTTC. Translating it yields CASSSRTGKDLDGYTF.

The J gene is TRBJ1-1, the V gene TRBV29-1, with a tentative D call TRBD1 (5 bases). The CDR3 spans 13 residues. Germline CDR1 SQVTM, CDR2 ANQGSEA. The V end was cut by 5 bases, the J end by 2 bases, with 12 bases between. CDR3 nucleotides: TGCAGCGTTTCCGGCAGGGCCAACACTGAAGCTTTCTTT. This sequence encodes CSVSGRANTEAFF.

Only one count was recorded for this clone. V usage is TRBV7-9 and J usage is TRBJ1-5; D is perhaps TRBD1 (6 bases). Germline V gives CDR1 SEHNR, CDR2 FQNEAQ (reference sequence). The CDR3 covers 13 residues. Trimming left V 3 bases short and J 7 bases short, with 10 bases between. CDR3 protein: CASSFRGSQPQHF. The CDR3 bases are TGTGCCAGCAGCTTCAGGGGATCCCAGCCCCAGCATTTT.

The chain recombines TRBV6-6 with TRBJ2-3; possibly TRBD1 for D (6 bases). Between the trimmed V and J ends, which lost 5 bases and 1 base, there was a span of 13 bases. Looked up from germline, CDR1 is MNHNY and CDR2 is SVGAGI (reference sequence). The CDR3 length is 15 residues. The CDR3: CASSPPGDRTDTQYF. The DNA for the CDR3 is TGTGCCAGCAGTCCGCCAGGGGACCGCACAGATACGCAGTATTTT.

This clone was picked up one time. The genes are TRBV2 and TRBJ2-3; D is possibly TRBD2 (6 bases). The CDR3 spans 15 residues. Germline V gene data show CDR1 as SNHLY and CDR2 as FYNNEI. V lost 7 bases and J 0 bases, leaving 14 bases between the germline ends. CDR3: CASKGTLASTDTQYF. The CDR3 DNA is TGTGCCAGCAAAGGGACTCTCGCTAGCACAGATACGCAGTATTTT. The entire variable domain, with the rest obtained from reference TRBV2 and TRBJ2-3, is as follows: EPEVTQTPSHQVTQMGQEVILRCVPISNHLYFYWYRQILGQKVEFLVSFYNNEISEKSEIFDDQFSVERPDGSNFTLKIRSTKLEDSAMYFCASKGTLASTDTQYFGPGTRLTVL.